Listed here are 17 T cell receptor beta chains from one sample, sequenced in a study of CD8 T cells in ankylosing spondylitis. TCRdb independently ran MiXCR on the 5' RACE reads; one entry per CDR3 protein. This sample yields over 75,000 distinct CDR3 sequences, of which approximately 9% are seen a single time; 5.1% belongs to the top ten. Material: blood, either unsorted or a sorted T cell fraction (not recorded which). Receptors were obtained from a male donor with ankylosing spondylitis or in good health (not recorded which).

This clonotype was observed a handful of times. This chain uses TRBV7-8 with TRBJ2-2, with 14 bases aligning to TRBD2. J lost 4 bases, V lost 5 bases, and 9 bases had no gene match. The germline V gene encodes CDR1 SGHVS and CDR2 FQNEAQ. The CDR3 has 18 amino acids. The CDR3 sequence: CASSQRTSGGSFTGELFF. In nucleotides, the CDR3 is TGTGCCAGCAGCCAACGGACTAGCGGGGGGTCGTTCACCGGGGAGCTGTTTTTT. The full variable domain, its missing parts supplied by reference TRBV7-8 and TRBJ2-2, is GAGVSQSPRYKVAKRGQDVALRCDPISGHVSLFWYQQALGQGPEFLTYFQNEAQLDKSGLPSDRFFAERPEGSVSTLKIQRTQQEDSAVYLCASSQRTSGGSFTGELFFGEGSRLTVL.

This clonotype was picked up many times. The V call is TRBV28, the J call TRBJ1-2; 11 bases align to TRBD1. This CDR3 spans 15 amino acids. Trimming cost V 7 bases and J 8 bases; bases outside gene matches: 12. The germline V gene has CDR1 MDHEN and CDR2 SYDVKM. The CDR3 coding sequence is TGTGCCAGCAAAACCCCCGGACAGGGGGCGTGGGGCTACACCTTC. It yields the protein CASKTPGQGAWGYTF.

The rearrangement joins TRBV2 to TRBJ2-3; no clear D gene. Germline CDR1 is SNHLY and CDR2 is FYNNEI. This CDR3 is built from 13 residues. V gave up 10 bases and J gave up 1 base, with 12 bases separating them. The CDR3 reads CAIQPTRTDTQYF. CDR3 nucleotides: TGTGCCATCCAGCCAACCCGCACAGATACGCAGTATTTT.

About this clonotype itself: This may be a read error, as it is one base from a much larger clone. The chain carries TRBV7-6 and TRBJ2-2; D is unresolved. CDR1 is SGHVS and CDR2 is FNYEAQ in the germline V gene. The CDR3 is 17 amino acids. Trimming left V 5 bases short and J 2 bases short, with 18 bases between. CDR3 sequence (DNA): TGTGCCAGCAGCCCACCTTTGGTGTACCCAAACACCGGGGAGCTGTTTTTT. Its protein is CASSPPLVYPNTGELFF.

The gene calls are TRBV7-2 and TRBJ2-2, with a possible D match to TRBD2 (5 bases). Trimming stripped 1 base from V and 3 bases from J, with 6 bases between. The CDR3 sequence is 14 residues long. In germline, CDR1 is SGHTA, CDR2 FQGNSA. The DNA for the CDR3 is TGTGCCAGCAGCTTAGGACTACACACCGGGGAGCTGTTTTTT. The encoded protein is CASSLGLHTGELFF. The entire variable domain, with the rest obtained from reference TRBV7-2 and TRBJ2-2, is as follows: GAGVSQSPSNKVTEKGKDVELRCDPISGHTALYWYRQSLGQGLEFLIYFQGNSAPDKSGLPSDRFSAERTGGSVSTLTIQRTQQEDSAVYLCASSLGLHTGELFFGEGSRLTVL.

A single count supports this clonotype. The chain has TRBV29-1 and TRBJ2-1, with 9 positions matching TRBD2. The germline CDR1 and CDR2 sequences are SQVTM and ANQGSEA. With 4 bases clipped from V and 7 bases from J, the junction kept 8 bases outside the gene matches. The CDR3 length is 14 residues. CDR3 DNA sequence: TGCAGCGTTGCGGCTAGCGGGGACCTAAATGAGCAGTTCTTC. This gives the protein CSVAASGDLNEQFF.

This clonotype was recorded at least ten times. This chain links TRBV5-1 with TRBJ2-2; the match to TRBD1 covers 9 bases. Germline lookup yields CDR1 SGHRS and CDR2 YFSETQ. With 4 bases clipped from V and 1 base from J, the junction kept 5 bases outside the gene matches. The CDR3 consists of 16 residues. The CDR3 region is CASSPPGQGNTGELFF. DNA of the CDR3: TGCGCCAGCAGCCCACCGGGACAGGGGAACACCGGGGAGCTGTTTTTT.

To note about this clonotype: A single base separates this from a much larger clone, so it may be a read error. J is TRBJ2-7 and V is TRBV20-1; D perhaps matches TRBD1 (5 bases). The length of the CDR3 is 16 residues. V lost 8 bases, J lost 0 bases, and 23 bases lay in between. Germline V gene lookup returns CDR1 DFQATT and CDR2 SNEGSKA (reference sequence). CDR3 amino acids: CSSWGESDLSSYEQYF. CDR3 bases: TGCAGTTCTTGGGGCGAGTCGGATCTCAGCTCCTACGAGCAGTACTTC.

This clonotype was observed at least ten times. CDR3 region: CASSESVNNEQFF. As DNA, the CDR3 is TGTGCCAGCAGTGAGTCGGTTAACAATGAGCAGTTCTTC. The chain is built from TRBV6-1 and TRBJ2-1; no clear D. Germline CDR1 reads MNHNS; CDR2 reads SASEGT. V dropped 3 bases and J dropped 5 bases, with 8 bases sitting between them. The length of the CDR3 is 13 residues.

This clonotype came up many times. This chain joins TRBV20-1 and TRBJ2-1; D is possibly TRBD2 (5 bases). The CDR3 consists of 14 residues. Germline V gives CDR1 DFQATT, CDR2 SNEGSKA (reference sequence). V lost 3 bases and J 4 bases, leaving 13 bases between the germline ends. The CDR3 sequence is CSASVSGIYNEQFF. In DNA, the CDR3 is TGCAGTGCTAGTGTCAGCGGAATTTACAATGAGCAGTTCTTC.

Ten or more counts support this clonotype. The chain carries TRBV30 and TRBJ2-3; no clear D. Germline V gene sequence: CDR1 GTSNPN, CDR2 SVGIG (reference sequence). The CDR3 consists of 13 residues. V lost 1 base, J lost 2 bases, and 7 bases lay in between. The CDR3 DNA is TGTGCCTGGAGTGGGGGATACACAGATACGCAGTATTTT. It yields the protein CAWSGGYTDTQYF.

By share, this clonotype counts as large (0.1 to 1%). The genes are TRBV5-1 and TRBJ2-1, with 8 positions matching TRBD2. The CDR3 is 14 residues long. Looked up from germline, CDR1 is SGHRS and CDR2 is YFSETQ. J was trimmed by 8 bases and V by 3 bases; bases with no gene match: 7. The CDR3 DNA reads TGCGCCAGCAGCTCGGGGGGGGTTCGGGATGAGCAGTTCTTC. Its protein product is CASSSGGVRDEQFF.

This clonotype appeared many times. DNA of the CDR3: TGTGCCATCACTAGAGGAGGTGAGCAGTTCTTC. Protein: CAITRGGEQFF. The chain has TRBV10-3 and TRBJ2-1; tentative D call: TRBD2 (5 bases). The CDR3 is 11 amino acids. V was cut by 7 bases and J by 9 bases, with 10 bases left in between. Germline CDR1 is ENHRY and CDR2 is SYGVKD.

This clonotype was counted at least ten times. The CDR3 bases are TGTGCCAGCAGCCAAGATGCTAGCGGGGGTTCCAATGAGCAGTTCTTC. Its translation: CASSQDASGGSNEQFF. The chain carries TRBV4-2 and TRBJ2-1; 10 nucleotides align to TRBD2. The junction had 5 bases not matched to a gene; V was cut back by 0 bases and J by 6 bases. The CDR3 is 16 amino acids. Germline CDR1 LGHNA, CDR2 YNFKEQ.

This clonotype has ten or more counts. This chain uses TRBV28 with TRBJ1-5; D is unresolved. V lost 3 bases and J 2 bases, leaving 8 bases between the germline ends. Germline values: CDR1 MDHEN, CDR2 SYDVKM. This CDR3 spans 14 amino acids. The CDR3 loop is CASSLWQGNQPQHF. The DNA for the CDR3 is TGTGCCAGCAGTTTGTGGCAGGGCAATCAGCCCCAGCATTTT.

The sample holds many counts of this clonotype. The genes are TRBV28 and TRBJ2-3; 7 bases agree with TRBD2. The germline gives CDR1 MDHEN, CDR2 SYDVKM. The ends lost 4 bases at V and 4 bases at J; junction bases unmatched: 8. The CDR3 is 15 residues long. Here the CDR3 DNA reads TGTGCCAGCAGTTACCAGACTAGCATCCCAGATACGCAGTATTTT. It specifies CASSYQTSIPDTQYF. The full variable domain, with the rest looked up from reference TRBV28 and TRBJ2-3, is DVKVTQSSRYLVKRTGEKVFLECVQDMDHENMFWYRQDPGLGLRLIYFSYDVKMKEKGDIPEGYSVSREKKERFSLILESASTNQTSMYLCASSYQTSIPDTQYFGPGTRLTVL.

In its sample, this clonotype was seen many times. The rearrangement uses TRBV11-2 and TRBJ2-1, with TRBD1 as a possible D gene (6 bases). Trimming removed 1 base from V and 4 bases from J, with 11 bases in between. The CDR3 is 15 residues long. Germline V lookup: CDR1 SGHAT, CDR2 FQNNGV. The CDR3 spells CASSLVVGQYNEQFF. The CDR3, as DNA: TGTGCCAGCAGCTTAGTGGTCGGACAGTACAATGAGCAGTTCTTC.